Sequencing of this T cell receptor (beta chain) was carried out in a study of cytomegalovirus exposure and HLA in healthy donors. The PCR contained 60 Vbeta and 13 Jbeta primers. TCRdb's table, derived via immunoSEQ multiplex PCR, lists solely in-frame clones and lacks some. The sample carries roughly 110,000 clones, 70% to 80% recorded once. Study-wide results and limits: The study dropped some indistinguishable V segments, TRBV6-2 and TRBV6-3 among them.

CDR1 is LGHNA, CDR2 YNFKEQ, per germline. The CDR3 contains 15 residues. V was clipped by 1 base and J by 4 bases, with 13 bases between them. This clone was observed a few times. Antigen specificity is unknown. What was sequenced was PBMCs. The source of this sequence is a man between 60 and 75 years old in good health and CMV-seronegative. The chain is built from TRBV4-2 and TRBJ2-5; a weak D match, TRBD2 (5 bases). The DNA for the CDR3 is TGTGCCAGCAGCCAAGGGGAGAGGGTTGGAGAGACCCAGTACTTC. Translated: CASSQGERVGETQYF.